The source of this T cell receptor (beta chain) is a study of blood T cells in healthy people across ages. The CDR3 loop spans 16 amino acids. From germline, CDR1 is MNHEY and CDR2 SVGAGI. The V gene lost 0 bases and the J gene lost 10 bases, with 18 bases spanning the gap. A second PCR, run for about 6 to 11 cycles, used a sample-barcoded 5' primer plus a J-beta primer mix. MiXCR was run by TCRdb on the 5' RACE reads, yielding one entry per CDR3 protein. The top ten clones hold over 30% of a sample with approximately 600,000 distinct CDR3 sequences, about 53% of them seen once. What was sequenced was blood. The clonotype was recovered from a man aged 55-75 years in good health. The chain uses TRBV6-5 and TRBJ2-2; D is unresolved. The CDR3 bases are TGTGCCAGCAGTTACTCTTTGAACGATTTCGCCGTGGAGCTGTTTTTT. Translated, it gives CASSYSLNDFAVELFF.